The 29 T cell receptor beta chains reported below all come from one sample, sequenced in a study of blood T cells in healthy people across ages. A second PCR, run for about 7 to 11 cycles, used a sample-barcoded 5' primer plus a J-beta primer mix. One entry per CDR3 protein results from TCRdb running MiXCR on the 5' RACE reads. Among about 1.5 million distinct CDR3 sequences listed, 35% to 45% were seen once. The source material was blood. These TCRs come from a woman aged 18-29 years in good health.

This chain links TRBV7-2 with TRBJ2-2; D is unclear. The CDR3 is 12 amino acids. In germline, CDR1 is SGHTA, CDR2 FQGNSA. Trimming left V 5 bases short and J 6 bases short, with 7 bases between. CDR3 region: CASSRAAGELFF. In DNA form, the CDR3 reads TGTGCCAGCAGCCGGGCGGCCGGGGAGCTGTTTTTT.

The chain recombines TRBV7-6 with TRBJ2-3; TRBD2 might be the D (5 bases). V lost 5 bases and J 0 bases, leaving 12 bases between the germline ends. This CDR3 has 15 amino acids. CDR1 and CDR2 (germline): SGHVS, FNYEAQ. CDR3 residues: CASSPQRASTDTQYF. CDR3 nucleotide sequence: TGTGCCAGCAGCCCGCAGAGGGCTAGCACAGATACGCAGTATTTT.

The chain is built from TRBV12-3 or TRBV12-4 and TRBJ1-4; unclear D gene. V was clipped by 1 base and J by 7 bases, with 16 bases between them. The CDR3 covers 16 residues. Written as DNA, the CDR3 is TGTGCCAGCAGTTTAGTCCCTTCCAGGAGTGCTGAAAAACTGTTTTTT. Its translation: CASSLVPSRSAEKLFF.

Notes on this clonotype: The junction differs from germline at one of its ends, possibly a read error. The chain joins TRBV14 to TRBJ1-2; D gene unclear. CDR1 and CDR2 from the germline V gene are SGHDN and FVKESK. The CDR3 has 12 residues. CDR3 DNA sequence: TGTGCCAGCAGTCAAGGGAACGCTGGCCACACCTTC. The encoded protein is CASSQGNAGHTF.

The CDR3 DNA is TGTGCCAGCAGTTTCGACGGGACAGGGACACCCTACGAGCAGTACTTC. Translating gives CASSFDGTGTPYEQYF. The chain links TRBV6-5 to TRBJ2-7; 9 bases align to TRBD1. This CDR3 contains 16 residues. Germline V gene data show CDR1 as MNHEY and CDR2 as SVGAGI. After removal of 4 bases from V and 2 bases from J, the junction contained 9 bases not matched to a gene.

This clonotype was seen a handful of times. The chain recombines TRBV4-3 with TRBJ2-7; 8 nucleotides align to TRBD2. CDR1 is LGHNA, CDR2 YSLEER, per germline. The CDR3 has 16 residues. Trimming cost V 2 bases and J 7 bases; bases outside gene matches: 13. The CDR3 region is CASSQREGVGDNEQYF. The CDR3 coding sequence is TGCGCCAGCAGCCAACGGGAGGGGGTGGGCGACAATGAGCAGTACTTC.

V and J are TRBV6-2 or TRBV6-3 and TRBJ2-5, with D possibly TRBD1 on 6 matching bases. Germline loops: CDR1 MNHEY, CDR2 SVGEGT. This CDR3 is built from 15 residues. V lost 5 bases and J lost 3, with 16 bases in between. Here the CDR3 reads CASSPGQLNKETQYF. CDR3 sequence (DNA): TGTGCCAGCAGTCCAGGACAGCTTAATAAAGAGACCCAGTACTTC.

The genes are TRBV10-1 and TRBJ2-5; D ambiguous. This CDR3 is built from 13 residues. Germline-derived CDR1 and CDR2 are WNHNN and SYGVQD (reference sequence). With 3 bases removed from V and 3 bases from J, the gap between germline ends came to 8 bases. The CDR3 protein is CASSETAEETQYF. The CDR3, as DNA: TGCGCCAGCAGTGAAACAGCCGAAGAGACCCAGTACTTC.

In its sample, this clonotype was seen a few times. This chain links TRBV20-1 with TRBJ2-7, with a tentative D call TRBD2 (5 bases). The CDR3 is 12 amino acids. Germline assignment: CDR1 DFQATT and CDR2 SNEGSKA (reference sequence). The germline V and J ends were trimmed by 6 bases and 1 base, with 10 bases remaining between them. CDR3 protein: CSAADYSYEQYF. In nucleotides, the CDR3 is TGCAGTGCGGCTGACTATTCCTACGAGCAGTACTTC.

V gene TRBV11-2 combines with J gene TRBJ2-7; TRBD2 aligns across 11 bases. Germline V CDR1 and CDR2: SGHAT, FQNNGV. The V segment lost 11 bases and the J segment 3 bases; nucleotides outside the gene matches: 9. The CDR3 has 14 amino acids. This CDR3 is CAGASTSGDYEQYF. DNA of the CDR3: TGTGCCGGGGCCTCGACTAGCGGGGACTACGAGCAGTACTTC.

For this clonotype: Relative to the germline gene, one junction end is altered; a read error may explain this. The CDR3 loop is CTISESVIAGGPDTQYF. The DNA for the CDR3 is TGTACCATCAGTGAGTCAGTGATAGCGGGAGGGCCCGATACGCAGTATTTT. The chain has TRBV10-3 and TRBJ2-3; 11 bases line up with TRBD2. This CDR3 has 17 amino acids. Germline-derived CDR1 and CDR2 are ENHRY and SYGVKD.

Turning to this clonotype: A much larger clone lies a single base off, so this may be a read error. The V and J genes are TRBV5-1 and TRBJ2-7; D unclear. The germline CDR1 and CDR2 sequences are SGHRS and YFSETQ. This CDR3 has 15 residues. Deletions cut 2 bases from V and 1 base from J, with 13 bases between. This CDR3 reads CASSFPYTKSYEQYF. CDR3 DNA sequence: TGCGCCAGCAGCTTCCCGTATACGAAATCCTACGAGCAGTACTTC.

This clonotype was observed a few times. V is TRBV29-1 and J is TRBJ2-3, with D perhaps matching TRBD2 (5 bases). Germline V gives CDR1 SQVTM, CDR2 ANQGSEA. CDR3 size: 14 residues. Trimming cost V 7 bases and J 2 bases, with 16 bases left between them. The chain's CDR3 is CSGLGEQTTDTQYF. DNA of the CDR3: TGCAGCGGTCTTGGGGAGCAGACCACAGATACGCAGTATTTT.

V and J are TRBV9 and TRBJ2-5; possible D gene TRBD2, 6 bases. The end of the DNA is better explained by TRBJ2-7, so the J call may be wrong. The length of the CDR3 is 13 residues. The germline V gene has CDR1 SGDLS and CDR2 YYNGEE. CDR3 loop: CASSVSGGSEQYF. DNA for the CDR3: TGTGCCAGCAGCGTATCAGGAGGGAGCGAGCAGTACTTC.

A few counts support this clonotype. V and J are TRBV29-1 and TRBJ1-2; D is ambiguous. V lost 0 bases and J lost 6, with 11 bases in between. CDR3 length equals 13 residues. Germline V gene data show CDR1 as SQVTM and CDR2 as ANQGSEA. As DNA, the CDR3 is TGCAGCGTTGAAGATCTGAGGGCGGATGGCTACACCTTC. Translation gives CSVEDLRADGYTF.

This clonotype came up a few times. V gene TRBV20-1 combines with J gene TRBJ2-3; 13 nucleotides line up with TRBD2. This CDR3 contains 14 residues. V shed 3 bases, J shed 9 bases, and the junction held 6 bases outside the gene matches. The germline gives CDR1 DFQATT, CDR2 SNEGSKA (reference sequence). The CDR3 nucleotides are TGCAGTGCTAGCTTCGGACTAGCGGGAGCCACGCAGTATTTT. Protein sequence: CSASFGLAGATQYF.

In the case of this clonotype: Just one base apart from a much larger clone, this may be a read error. The chain carries TRBV27 and TRBJ2-5, with D unclear. Trimming removed 3 bases from V and 11 bases from J, with 16 bases in between. The CDR3 runs to 13 residues. In germline, CDR1 is MNHEY, CDR2 SMNVEV (reference sequence). As DNA, the CDR3 is TGTGCCAGCAGTTTCCGCACCTACAATGAGCAGTACTTC. Encoded protein: CASSFRTYNEQYF.

J is TRBJ2-3 and V is TRBV29-1; weak D call: TRBD1 (5 bases). Germline V gene sequence: CDR1 SQVTM, CDR2 ANQGSEA. Trimming cost V 3 bases and J 4 bases, with 11 bases left between them. This CDR3 region has 13 residues. CDR3 in amino acids: CSVDDLGADTQYF. DNA for the CDR3: TGCAGCGTTGACGACCTAGGGGCAGATACGCAGTATTTT.

This clonotype has a count of ten or more. The CDR3 sequence: CASSDRISYEQYF. CDR3 DNA: TGTGCCAGCAGTGACCGGATTTCCTACGAGCAGTACTTC. The J gene is TRBJ2-7, the V gene TRBV25-1; no clear D gene. The CDR3 runs 13 residues. The germline V gene has CDR1 MGHDK and CDR2 SYGVNS. V lost 3 bases to trimming and J lost 1 base, with 7 bases between them.

The chain employs TRBV5-1 and TRBJ2-1; D unclear. The ends were cut back, 3 bases at V and 9 bases at J, with 10 bases in the middle. Germline CDR1 and CDR2: SGHRS and YFSETQ. There are 12 residues in the CDR3. CDR3 sequence: CASSSLVSEQFF. CDR3 in DNA: TGCGCCAGCAGCTCCCTAGTGAGTGAGCAGTTCTTC.

This clonotype was detected only a few times. J is TRBJ2-3 and V is TRBV24-1; D is tentatively TRBD1 or TRBD2 (5 bases each). Trimming cost V 6 bases and J 6 bases, with 9 bases left between them. Germline V CDR1 and CDR2: KGHDR, SFDVKD. The CDR3 is 12 amino acids. The CDR3 loop reads CATSSWGDTQYF. The CDR3 DNA reads as TGTGCCACCAGTTCCTGGGGGGATACGCAGTATTTT.

The chain is built from TRBV7-2 and TRBJ2-3; D unresolved. The germline CDR1 and CDR2 sequences are SGHTA and FQGNSA. The CDR3 sequence is 16 residues long. V lost 0 bases and J 3 bases, leaving 13 bases between the germline ends. CDR3 nucleotide sequence: TGTGCCAGCAGCTTAGCGAAAAGCAGAGGTACAGATACGCAGTATTTT. This gives the protein CASSLAKSRGTDTQYF.

The V and J genes are TRBV6-2 or TRBV6-3 and TRBJ2-3; the D is unclear. CDR3 length equals 13 residues. Germline V gene lookup returns CDR1 MNHEY and CDR2 SVGEGT. V lost 5 bases and J lost 8, with 14 bases in between. DNA of the CDR3: TGTGCCAGCAGTGCGGCTAAGTGGGGTACGCAGTATTTT. Translation gives CASSAAKWGTQYF.

In this sample, this clonotype turned up a few times. The rearrangement joins TRBV12-5 to TRBJ2-1; TRBD2 aligns across 9 bases. Per the germline V gene, CDR1 is LGHNT and CDR2 is FRNRAP. CDR3 length equals 16 residues. V trimming: 0 bases; J trimming: 3 bases; junction bases outside the gene matches: 3. The CDR3 DNA sequence: TGTGCTAGTGGTTTGGTAGGCGGGAGGGGCTACAATGAGCAGTTCTTC. Translation: CASGLVGGRGYNEQFF.

V gene TRBV12-3 or TRBV12-4 combines with J gene TRBJ2-1; 12 bases agree with TRBD2. Trimming removed 5 bases from V and 8 bases from J; junction bases left unmatched: 7. The CDR3 runs to 15 residues. The CDR3 reads CASSQTSGGKDEQFF. The DNA for the CDR3 is TGTGCCAGCAGTCAGACTAGCGGGGGAAAAGATGAGCAGTTCTTC.

There are a few counts of this clonotype. The CDR3 sequence is CASSSPGTSGTSTDTQYF. The CDR3 DNA reads TGTGCCAGCAGTTCTCCCGGGACTAGCGGGACTAGCACAGATACGCAGTATTTT. The rearrangement joins TRBV12-3 or TRBV12-4 to TRBJ2-3, with TRBD2 matching 13 bases. The CDR3 is 18 amino acids. V shed 4 bases, J shed 0 bases, and the junction held 7 bases outside the gene matches.

This chain links TRBV21-1 with TRBJ2-4. TRBV21-1 is tagged as a pseudogene. This CDR3 is built from 13 residues. The CDR3 DNA follows: TGTGCCAGCAGCAAGGGGGCCAAAAACATTCAGTACTTC. Protein sequence: CASSKGAKNIQYF.

The rearrangement uses TRBV15 and TRBJ2-1; D is uncertain. The length of the CDR3 is 15 residues. The germline V and J ends were trimmed by 3 bases and 1 base, with 10 bases remaining between them. The V gene's germline CDR1 is LNHNV and CDR2 YYDKDF (reference sequence). The CDR3 DNA reads as TGTGCCACCAGCAGTTTTACTGCATCCTACAATGAGCAGTTCTTC. It encodes CATSSFTASYNEQFF. Using reference TRBV15 and TRBJ2-1 for the parts outside the CDR3, the full variable domain is DAMVIQNPRYQVTQFGKPVTLSCSQTLNHNVMYWYQQKSSQAPKLLFHYYDKDFNNEADTPDNFQSRRPNTSFCFLDIRSPGLGDTAMYLCATSSFTASYNEQFFGPGTRLTVL.

V is TRBV7-9 and J is TRBJ2-1; 9 positions match TRBD2. Germline values: CDR1 SEHNR, CDR2 FQNEAQ (reference sequence). The CDR3 consists of 16 residues. DNA for the CDR3: TGTGCTGCAGCTCGCCGTAGCGGGAGTCCCTACAATGAGCAGTTCTTC. This gives the protein CAAARRSGSPYNEQFF.